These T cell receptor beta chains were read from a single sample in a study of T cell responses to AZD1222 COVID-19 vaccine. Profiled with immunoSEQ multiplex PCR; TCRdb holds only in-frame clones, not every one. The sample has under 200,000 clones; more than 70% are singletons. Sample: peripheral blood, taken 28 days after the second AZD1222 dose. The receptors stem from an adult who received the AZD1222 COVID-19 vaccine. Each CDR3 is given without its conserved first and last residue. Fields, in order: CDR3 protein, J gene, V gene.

CDR3aa: SASRVRDHETQY; j_gene: TRBJ2-5; v_gene: TRBV20-1
CDR3aa: ASSLLGALNTGELF; j_gene: TRBJ2-2; v_gene: TRBV7-8
CDR3aa: ASSLGPHRETQY; j_gene: TRBJ2-5; v_gene: TRBV7-9
CDR3aa: ASDPRVGETQY; j_gene: TRBJ2-5; v_gene: TRBV7-8
CDR3aa: ASSAGWNYGYT; j_gene: TRBJ1-2; v_gene: TRBV19
CDR3aa: ASSVEYEQY; j_gene: TRBJ2-7; v_gene: TRBV2
CDR3aa: ASSLGSTLPYEQY; j_gene: TRBJ2-7; v_gene: TRBV7-6
CDR3aa: ASSSGQGAFSPLH; j_gene: TRBJ1-6; v_gene: TRBV28
CDR3aa: ASSAGLAGNTGELF; j_gene: TRBJ2-2; v_gene: TRBV5-1
CDR3aa: ATSTGKGAAAEAF; j_gene: TRBJ1-1; v_gene: TRBV15
CDR3aa: ASSPQDGSQY; j_gene: TRBJ2-3; v_gene: TRBV7-9
CDR3aa: ASSLYSQMNTEAF; j_gene: TRBJ1-1; v_gene: TRBV11-1
CDR3aa: ASSGHWTQETQY; j_gene: TRBJ2-5; v_gene: TRBV25-1
CDR3aa: ASSERSLNYGYT; j_gene: TRBJ1-2; v_gene: TRBV25-1
CDR3aa: ASSGPLLAGRGEQY; j_gene: TRBJ2-7; v_gene: TRBV2
CDR3aa: ASSSGLVGNEQF; j_gene: TRBJ2-1; v_gene: TRBV7-2
CDR3aa: ASSLGGSEQY; j_gene: TRBJ2-7; v_gene: TRBV5-8
CDR3aa: ASSFGTGIEAF; j_gene: TRBJ1-1; v_gene: TRBV27
CDR3aa: ASSVATGSYTEAF; j_gene: TRBJ1-1; v_gene: TRBV9
CDR3aa: ASSLAADPRGSPLH; j_gene: TRBJ1-6; v_gene: TRBV11-2
CDR3aa: ASSLARGATGELF; j_gene: TRBJ2-2; v_gene: TRBV7-6
CDR3aa: ASSLGQGATEAF; j_gene: TRBJ1-1; v_gene: TRBV27
CDR3aa: ASSSLQGRRQPQH; j_gene: TRBJ1-5; v_gene: TRBV28
CDR3aa: ATSRVLTPSGSAPVEQF; j_gene: TRBJ2-1; v_gene: TRBV15
CDR3aa: ATSDWGTGTSGKGETQY; j_gene: TRBJ2-5; v_gene: TRBV24-1
CDR3aa: ASSKGQGLKYEQY; j_gene: TRBJ2-7; v_gene: TRBV7-8
CDR3aa: ATSRAVPSSTDTQY; j_gene: TRBJ2-3; v_gene: TRBV15
CDR3aa: ASIRRNGETDTQY; j_gene: TRBJ2-3; v_gene: TRBV27
CDR3aa: ASTTDPNQPQH; j_gene: TRBJ1-5; v_gene: TRBV6-1
CDR3aa: ASSLGGGSWYGYT; j_gene: TRBJ1-2; v_gene: TRBV28
CDR3aa: ASEDRAVQTQY; j_gene: TRBJ2-5; v_gene: TRBV6-5
CDR3aa: ASSPSTGDNEQF; j_gene: TRBJ2-1; v_gene: TRBV5-1